This T cell receptor beta chain was sequenced in a study of blood T cell repertoires in COVID-19. Whole-study context: Acute-phase and convalescent COVID-19 samples originated in the United States, Italy and Spain. PBMCs, B-cell-depleted T cells, or T cells provided the cDNA or gDNA that made up the material.

CDR3 length equals 15 residues. Trimming shortened V by 0 bases and J by 6 bases, and 12 bases separated the two germline ends. CDR1 SGHRS and CDR2 YFSETQ come from the germline V gene. The authors' processing: Amplification with reference gene primers provided the estimates of nucleated cell counts. The protocol was immunoSEQ multiplex PCR, while the TCRdb copy is restricted to in-frame clones and leaves out a portion. V and J calls and clone size are those listed in that table; D and trimming were worked out from the DNA. This sample has about 190,000 clones, with 80% to 90% found just once. The sequence derives from a man under 40 with acute or convalescent COVID-19. Material: peripheral blood. The V gene is TRBV5-1, the J gene TRBJ2-2, with D tentatively TRBD1 (6 bases). The CDR3 loop reads CASSLAVQGSGELFF. The CDR3 DNA reads as TGCGCCAGCAGCTTGGCTGTACAGGGATCCGGGGAGCTGTTTTTT.